Shown below are 3 T cell receptor beta chains from a single sample sequenced in a study of blood T cell repertoires in COVID-19. Assay used: immunoSEQ multiplex PCR; TCRdb lists only in-frame clones, some missing. Of approximately 190,000 clones listed, about 80% are singletons. Sequenced sample: PBMCs or T cells enriched from blood (not recorded which). The receptors were sampled from a man aged 40-49 years who had recovered from COVID-19.

V gene TRBV20-1 combines with J gene TRBJ1-1, with a tentative D call TRBD1 (6 bases). Per germline, CDR1 DFQATT and CDR2 SNEGSKA (reference sequence). The V end lost 8 bases, the J end lost 6 bases, and 10 bases lay between the germline ends. This CDR3 contains 10 residues. The DNA for the CDR3 is TGCAGTACAGGGTTCCCTGAAGCTTTCTTT. The encoded protein is CSTGFPEAFF.

The rearrangement uses TRBV19 and TRBJ1-2, with 7 bases matching TRBD1. CDR1 and CDR2 from the germline V gene are LNHDA and SQIVND (reference sequence). There are 13 residues in the CDR3. The junction had 6 bases not matched to a gene; V was cut back by 7 bases and J by 4 bases. The CDR3 DNA is TGTGCCAGTACTCAGGGGGGCTTCTATGGCTACACCTTC. Residues: CASTQGGFYGYTF.

V is TRBV6-6 and J is TRBJ1-1; D is undetermined. This CDR3 has 11 residues. Trimming left V 6 bases short and J 2 bases short, with 4 bases between. Germline V CDR1 and CDR2: MNHNY, SVGAGI (reference sequence). CDR3 sequence (DNA): TGTGCCAGCAGACTAAACACTGAAGCTTTCTTT. It yields the protein CASRLNTEAFF.